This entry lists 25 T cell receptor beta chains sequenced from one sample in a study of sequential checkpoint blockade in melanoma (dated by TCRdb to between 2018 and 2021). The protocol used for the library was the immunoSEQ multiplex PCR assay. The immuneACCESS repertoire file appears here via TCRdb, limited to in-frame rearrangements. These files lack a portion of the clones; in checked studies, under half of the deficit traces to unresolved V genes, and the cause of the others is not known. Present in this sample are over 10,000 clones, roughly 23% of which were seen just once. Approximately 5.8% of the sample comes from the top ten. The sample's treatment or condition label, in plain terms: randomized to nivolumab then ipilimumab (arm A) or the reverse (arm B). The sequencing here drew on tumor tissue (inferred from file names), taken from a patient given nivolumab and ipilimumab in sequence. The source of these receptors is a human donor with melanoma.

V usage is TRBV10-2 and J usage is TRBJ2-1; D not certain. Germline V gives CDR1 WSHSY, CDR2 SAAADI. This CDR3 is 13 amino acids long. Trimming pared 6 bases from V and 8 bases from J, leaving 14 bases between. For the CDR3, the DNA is TGCGCCAGCAGCCTGAGGTGGTGGGATGAGCAGTTCTTC. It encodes CASSLRWWDEQFF.

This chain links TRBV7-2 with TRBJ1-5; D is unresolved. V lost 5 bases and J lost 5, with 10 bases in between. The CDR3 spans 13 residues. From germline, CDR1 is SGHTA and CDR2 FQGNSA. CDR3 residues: CASSPMGYQPQHF. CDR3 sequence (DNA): TGTGCCAGCAGCCCAATGGGTTATCAGCCCCAGCATTTT.

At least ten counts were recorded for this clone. The CDR3 nucleotides are TGCGCCAGCAGCTTTACAGTGAACTATGGCTACACCTTC. It is translated as CASSFTVNYGYTF. V gene TRBV23-1 combines with J gene TRBJ1-2; no definite D call. TRBV23-1 is placed among ORFs of uncertain function. V lost 6 bases, J lost 2 bases, and 10 bases lay in between. This CDR3 has 13 amino acids.

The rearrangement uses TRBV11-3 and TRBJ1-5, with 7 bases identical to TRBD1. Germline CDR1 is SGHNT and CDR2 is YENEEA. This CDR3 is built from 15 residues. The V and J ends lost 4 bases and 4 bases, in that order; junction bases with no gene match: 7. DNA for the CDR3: TGTGCCAGCAGCTCGGAACCGGGACAGAATCAGCCCCAGCATTTT. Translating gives CASSSEPGQNQPQHF. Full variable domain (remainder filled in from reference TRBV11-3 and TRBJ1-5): EAGVVQSPRYKIIEKKQPVAFWCNPISGHNTLYWYLQNLGQGPELLIRYENEEAVDDSQLPKDRFSAERLKGVDSTLKIQPAELGDSAVYLCASSSEPGQNQPQHFGDGTRLSIL.

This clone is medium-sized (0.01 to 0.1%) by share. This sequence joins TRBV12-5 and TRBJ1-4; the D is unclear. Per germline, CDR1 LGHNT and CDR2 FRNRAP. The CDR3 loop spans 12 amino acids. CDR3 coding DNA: TGTGCCAGCCATCGTCCTAGTGGAAAACTGTTTTTT. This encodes CASHRPSGKLFF. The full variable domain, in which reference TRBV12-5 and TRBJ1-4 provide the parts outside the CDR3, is DARVTQTPRHKVTEMGQEVTMRCQPILGHNTVFWYRQTMMQGLELLAYFRNRAPLDDSGMPKDRFSAEMPDATLATLKIQPSEPRDSAVYFCASHRPSGKLFFGSGTQLSVL.

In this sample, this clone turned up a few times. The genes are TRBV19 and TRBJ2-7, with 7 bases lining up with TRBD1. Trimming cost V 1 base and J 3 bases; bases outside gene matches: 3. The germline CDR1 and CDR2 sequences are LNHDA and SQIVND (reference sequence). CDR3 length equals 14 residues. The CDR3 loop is CASSIGAGGYEQYF. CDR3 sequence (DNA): TGTGCCAGTAGTATAGGAGCAGGGGGCTACGAGCAGTACTTC. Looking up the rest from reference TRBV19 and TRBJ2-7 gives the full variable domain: DGGITQSPKYLFRKEGQNVTLSCEQNLNHDAMYWYRQDPGQGLRLIYYSQIVNDFQKGDIAEGYSVSREKKESFPLTVTSAQKNPTAFYLCASSIGAGGYEQYFGPGTRLTVT.

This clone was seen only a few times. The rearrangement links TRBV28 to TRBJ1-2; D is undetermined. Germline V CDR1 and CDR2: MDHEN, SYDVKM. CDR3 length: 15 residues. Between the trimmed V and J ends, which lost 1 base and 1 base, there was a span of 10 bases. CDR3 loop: CASSLFSPYNYGYTF. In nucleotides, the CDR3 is TGTGCCAGCAGTTTATTTAGTCCGTATAACTATGGCTACACCTTC.

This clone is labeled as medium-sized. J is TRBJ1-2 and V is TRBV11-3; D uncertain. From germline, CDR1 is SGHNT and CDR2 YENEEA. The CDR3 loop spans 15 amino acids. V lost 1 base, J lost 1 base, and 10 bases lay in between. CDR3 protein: CASSLGPPINYGYTF. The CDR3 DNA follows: TGTGCCAGCAGCTTAGGTCCCCCGATTAACTATGGCTACACCTTC.

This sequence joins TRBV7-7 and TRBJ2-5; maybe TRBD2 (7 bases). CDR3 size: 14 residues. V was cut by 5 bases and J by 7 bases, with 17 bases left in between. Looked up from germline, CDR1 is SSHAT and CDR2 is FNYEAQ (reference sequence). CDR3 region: CASSRKQGGGTQYF. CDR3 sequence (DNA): TGTGCCAGCAGCCGCAAGCAGGGAGGGGGGACCCAGTACTTC.

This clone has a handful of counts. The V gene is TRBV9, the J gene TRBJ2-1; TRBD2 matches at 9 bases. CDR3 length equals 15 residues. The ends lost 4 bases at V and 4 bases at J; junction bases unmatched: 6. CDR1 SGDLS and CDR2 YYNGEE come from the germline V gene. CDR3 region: CASSPWTSDYNEQFF. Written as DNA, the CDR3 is TGTGCCAGCAGCCCCTGGACTAGCGATTACAATGAGCAGTTCTTC.

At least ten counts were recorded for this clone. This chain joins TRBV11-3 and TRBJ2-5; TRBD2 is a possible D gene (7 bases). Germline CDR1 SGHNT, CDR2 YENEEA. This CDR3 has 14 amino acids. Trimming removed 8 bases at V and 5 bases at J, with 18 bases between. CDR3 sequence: CASGGARGDETQYF. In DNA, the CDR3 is TGTGCCAGCGGGGGGGCCAGGGGAGATGAGACCCAGTACTTC.

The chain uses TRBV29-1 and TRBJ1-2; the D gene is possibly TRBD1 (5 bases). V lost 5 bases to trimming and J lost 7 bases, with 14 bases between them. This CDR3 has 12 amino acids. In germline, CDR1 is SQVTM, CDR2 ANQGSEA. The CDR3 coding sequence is TGCAGCGTTCCGGGACCTTGGGGTGGCTACACCTTC. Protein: CSVPGPWGGYTF. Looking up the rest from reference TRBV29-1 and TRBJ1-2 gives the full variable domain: SAVISQKPSRDICQRGTSLTIQCQVDSQVTMMFWYRQQPGQSLTLIATANQGSEATYESGFVIDKFPISRPNLTFSTLTVSNMSPEDSSIYLCSVPGPWGGYTFGSGTRLTVV.

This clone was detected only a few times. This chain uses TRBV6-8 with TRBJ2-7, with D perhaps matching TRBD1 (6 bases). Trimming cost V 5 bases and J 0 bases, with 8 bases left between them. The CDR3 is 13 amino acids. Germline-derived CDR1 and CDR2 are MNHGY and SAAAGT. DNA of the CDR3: TGTGCCAGCAGTCAGGGGAGCTCCTACGAGCAGTACTTC. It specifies CASSQGSSYEQYF.

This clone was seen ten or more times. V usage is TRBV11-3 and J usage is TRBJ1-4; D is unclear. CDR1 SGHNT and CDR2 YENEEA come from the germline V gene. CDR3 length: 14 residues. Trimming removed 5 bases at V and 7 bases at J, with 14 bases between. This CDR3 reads CASSEHAKGEKLFF. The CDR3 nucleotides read TGTGCCAGCAGCGAACACGCTAAGGGTGAAAAACTGTTTTTT. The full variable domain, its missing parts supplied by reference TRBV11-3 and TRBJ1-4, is EAGVVQSPRYKIIEKKQPVAFWCNPISGHNTLYWYLQNLGQGPELLIRYENEEAVDDSQLPKDRFSAERLKGVDSTLKIQPAELGDSAVYLCASSEHAKGEKLFFGSGTQLSVL.

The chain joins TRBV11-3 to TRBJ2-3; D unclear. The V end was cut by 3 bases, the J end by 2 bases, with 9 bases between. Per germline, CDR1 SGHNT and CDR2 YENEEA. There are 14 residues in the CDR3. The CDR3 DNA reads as TGTGCCAGCAGCTTGGAAGGACCCACAGATACGCAGTATTTT. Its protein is CASSLEGPTDTQYF.

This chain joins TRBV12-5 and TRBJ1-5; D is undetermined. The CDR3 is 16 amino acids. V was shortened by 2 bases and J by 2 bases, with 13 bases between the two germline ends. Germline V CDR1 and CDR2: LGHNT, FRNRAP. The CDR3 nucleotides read TGTGCTAGTGGTTTGAGTGCGCTTTTAGGCAATCAGCCCCAGCATTTT. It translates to CASGLSALLGNQPQHF.

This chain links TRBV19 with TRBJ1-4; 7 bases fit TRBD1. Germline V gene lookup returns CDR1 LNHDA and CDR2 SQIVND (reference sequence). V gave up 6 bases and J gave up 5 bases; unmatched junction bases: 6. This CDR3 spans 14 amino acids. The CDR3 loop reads CASSRTGLNEKLFF. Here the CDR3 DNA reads TGTGCCAGTAGCCGGACAGGCCTGAATGAAAAACTGTTTTTT.

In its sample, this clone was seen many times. The CDR3 nucleotides read TGTGCCAGCAGCTTTCCGGGACAGGGGGTTGACATTCAGTACTTC. The encoded protein is CASSFPGQGVDIQYF. The V and J genes are TRBV11-3 and TRBJ2-4; 11 nucleotides line up with TRBD1. The CDR3 is made up of 15 amino acids. The J segment lost 8 bases and the V segment lost 3 bases, leaving 6 bases of the junction unmatched. Germline CDR1 and CDR2: SGHNT and YENEEA.

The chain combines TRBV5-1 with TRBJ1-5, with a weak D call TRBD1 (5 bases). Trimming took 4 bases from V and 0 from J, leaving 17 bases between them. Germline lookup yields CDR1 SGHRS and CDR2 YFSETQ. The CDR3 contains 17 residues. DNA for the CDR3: TGCGCCAGCAGCGCAAAGCCCGGGACGTCTAGCAATCAGCCCCAGCATTTT. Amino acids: CASSAKPGTSSNQPQHF. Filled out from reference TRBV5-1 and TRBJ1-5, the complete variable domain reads KAGVTQTPRYLIKTRGQQVTLSCSPISGHRSVSWYQQTPGQGLQFLFEYFSETQRNKGNFPGRFSGRQFSNSRSEMNVSTLELGDSALYLCASSAKPGTSSNQPQHFGDGTRLSIL.

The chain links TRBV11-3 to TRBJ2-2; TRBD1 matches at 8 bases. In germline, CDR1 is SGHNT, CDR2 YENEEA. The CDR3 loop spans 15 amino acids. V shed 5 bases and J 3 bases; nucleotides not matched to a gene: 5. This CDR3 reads CASSPGQGYTGELFF. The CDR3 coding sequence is TGTGCCAGCAGCCCCGGACAGGGATACACCGGGGAGCTGTTTTTT.

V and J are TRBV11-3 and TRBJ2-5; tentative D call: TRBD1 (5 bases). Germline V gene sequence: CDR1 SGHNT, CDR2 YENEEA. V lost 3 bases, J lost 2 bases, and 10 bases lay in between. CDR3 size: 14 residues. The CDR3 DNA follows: TGTGCCAGCAGCTTTGACAGCTTACAAGAGACCCAGTACTTC. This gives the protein CASSFDSLQETQYF.

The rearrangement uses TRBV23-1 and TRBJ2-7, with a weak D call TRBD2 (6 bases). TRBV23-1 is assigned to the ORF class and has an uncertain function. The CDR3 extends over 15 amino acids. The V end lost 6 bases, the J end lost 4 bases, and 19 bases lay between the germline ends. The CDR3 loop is CASSQAWSGPYEQYF. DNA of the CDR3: TGCGCCAGCAGCCAAGCCTGGAGCGGGCCTTACGAGCAGTACTTC.

The DNA for the CDR3 is TGTGCCACCAGCAGAGCGGGACAGGGGACCACTGAAGCTTTCTTT. Amino acids: CATSRAGQGTTEAFF. The V call is TRBV15, the J call TRBJ1-1; 10 bases map to TRBD1. Germline CDR1 and CDR2: LNHNV and YYDKDF (reference sequence). This CDR3 has 15 residues. V shed 1 base, J shed 4 bases, and the junction held 3 bases outside the gene matches.

CDR3 region: CASRLLAANTGELFF. Written as DNA, the CDR3 is TGTGCCAGCAGGTTACTAGCGGCGAACACCGGGGAGCTGTTTTTT. The chain carries TRBV6-8 and TRBJ2-2, with TRBD2 matching over 8 bases. With V trimmed by 6 bases and J by 0 bases, 3 bases remained unmatched. Germline assignment: CDR1 MNHGY and CDR2 SAAAGT. CDR3 length: 15 amino acids.

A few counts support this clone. Here the CDR3 reads CASSPGGGLGEKLFF. The CDR3 DNA reads as TGCGCCAGCAGCCCCGGGGGAGGGCTAGGTGAAAAACTGTTTTTT. The rearrangement links TRBV4-1 to TRBJ1-4; D possibly corresponds to TRBD1 (5 bases). V lost 4 bases and J 7 bases, leaving 16 bases between the germline ends. Germline V lookup: CDR1 MGHRA, CDR2 YSYEKL. This CDR3 comprises 15 residues.